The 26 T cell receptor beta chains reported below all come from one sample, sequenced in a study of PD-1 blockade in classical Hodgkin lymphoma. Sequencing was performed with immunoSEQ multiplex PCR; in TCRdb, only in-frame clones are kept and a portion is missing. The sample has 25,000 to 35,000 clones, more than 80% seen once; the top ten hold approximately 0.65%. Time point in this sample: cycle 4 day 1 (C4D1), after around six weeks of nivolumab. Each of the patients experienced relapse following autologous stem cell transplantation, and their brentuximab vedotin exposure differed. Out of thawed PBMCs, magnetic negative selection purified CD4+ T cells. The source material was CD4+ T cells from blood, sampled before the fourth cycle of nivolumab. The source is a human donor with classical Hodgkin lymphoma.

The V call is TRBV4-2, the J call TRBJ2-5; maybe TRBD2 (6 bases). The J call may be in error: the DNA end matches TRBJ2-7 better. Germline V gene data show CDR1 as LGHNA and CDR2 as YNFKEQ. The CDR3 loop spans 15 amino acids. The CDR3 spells CASSQPSGLLDEQYF. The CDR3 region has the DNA TGTGCCAGCAGCCAGCCATCGGGACTCCTCGACGAGCAGTACTTC.

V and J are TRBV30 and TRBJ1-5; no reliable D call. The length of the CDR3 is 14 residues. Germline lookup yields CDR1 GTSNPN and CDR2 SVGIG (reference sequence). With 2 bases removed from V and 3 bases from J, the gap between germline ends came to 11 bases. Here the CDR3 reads CAWSRHSINQPQHF. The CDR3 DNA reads TGTGCCTGGAGTAGACATTCTATCAATCAGCCCCAGCATTTT.

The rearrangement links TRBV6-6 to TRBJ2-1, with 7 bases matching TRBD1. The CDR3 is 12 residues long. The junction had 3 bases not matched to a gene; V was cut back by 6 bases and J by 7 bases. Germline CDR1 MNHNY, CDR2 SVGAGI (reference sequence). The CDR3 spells CASRGTENEQFF. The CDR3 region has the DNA TGTGCCAGCAGGGGGACAGAGAATGAGCAGTTCTTC.

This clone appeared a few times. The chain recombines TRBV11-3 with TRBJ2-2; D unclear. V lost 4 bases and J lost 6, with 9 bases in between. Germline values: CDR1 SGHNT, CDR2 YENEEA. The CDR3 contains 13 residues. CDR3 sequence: CASSSPRSGELFF. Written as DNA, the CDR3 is TGTGCCAGCAGCTCACCCAGGTCCGGGGAGCTGTTTTTT.

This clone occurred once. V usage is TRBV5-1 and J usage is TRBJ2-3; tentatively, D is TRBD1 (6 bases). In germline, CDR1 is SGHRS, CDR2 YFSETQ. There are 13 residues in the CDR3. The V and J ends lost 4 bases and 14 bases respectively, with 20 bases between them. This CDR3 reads CASSLLGSGGMYF. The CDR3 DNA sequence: TGCGCCAGCAGCCTACTGGGGAGTGGGGGCATGTATTTT.

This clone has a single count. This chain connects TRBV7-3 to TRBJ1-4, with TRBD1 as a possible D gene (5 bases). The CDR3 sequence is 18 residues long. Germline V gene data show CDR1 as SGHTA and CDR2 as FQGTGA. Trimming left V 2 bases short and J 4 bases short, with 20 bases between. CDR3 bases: TGTGCCAGCAGCTTATGCTCGTTCAGGGACGGGGGTAATGAAAAACTGTTTTTT. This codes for CASSLCSFRDGGNEKLFF.

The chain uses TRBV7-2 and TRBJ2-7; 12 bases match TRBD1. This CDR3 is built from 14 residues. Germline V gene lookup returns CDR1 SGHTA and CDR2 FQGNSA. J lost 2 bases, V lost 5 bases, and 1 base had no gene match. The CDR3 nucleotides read TGTGCCAGCAGCCGGGACAGGGGGCCCTACGAGCAGTACTTC. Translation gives CASSRDRGPYEQYF.

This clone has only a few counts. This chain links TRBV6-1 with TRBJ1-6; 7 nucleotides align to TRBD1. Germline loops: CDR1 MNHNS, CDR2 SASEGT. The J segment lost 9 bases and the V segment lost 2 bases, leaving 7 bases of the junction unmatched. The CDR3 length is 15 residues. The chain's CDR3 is CASSERGTVSSPLHF. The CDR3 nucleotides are TGTGCCAGCAGTGAAAGGGGGACAGTCAGTTCACCCCTCCACTTT.

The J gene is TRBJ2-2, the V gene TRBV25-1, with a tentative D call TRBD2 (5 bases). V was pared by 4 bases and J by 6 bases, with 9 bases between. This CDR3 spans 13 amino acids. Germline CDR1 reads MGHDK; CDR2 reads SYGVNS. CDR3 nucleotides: TGTGCCAGCAGTGGACTAACCGCCGGGGAGCTGTTTTTT. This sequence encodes CASSGLTAGELFF.

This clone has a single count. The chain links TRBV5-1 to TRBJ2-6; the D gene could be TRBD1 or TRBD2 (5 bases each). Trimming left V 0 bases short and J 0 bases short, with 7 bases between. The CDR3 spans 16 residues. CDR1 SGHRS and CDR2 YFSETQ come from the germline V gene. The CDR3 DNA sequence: TGCGCCAGCAGCTTGGGGGACGGCTCTGGGGCCAACGTCCTGACTTTC. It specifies CASSLGDGSGANVLTF.

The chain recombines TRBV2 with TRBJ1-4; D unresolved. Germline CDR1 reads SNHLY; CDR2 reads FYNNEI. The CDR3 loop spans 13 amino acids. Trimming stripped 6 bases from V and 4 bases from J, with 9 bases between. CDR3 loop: CASSRRLNEKLFF. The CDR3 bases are TGTGCCAGCAGCCGACGGCTTAATGAAAAACTGTTTTTT.

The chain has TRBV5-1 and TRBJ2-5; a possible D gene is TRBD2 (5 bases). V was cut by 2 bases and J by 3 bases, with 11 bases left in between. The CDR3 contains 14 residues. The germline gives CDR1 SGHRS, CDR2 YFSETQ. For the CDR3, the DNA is TGCGCCAGCAGCTTTAGCGTGGGGAAAGAGACCCAGTACTTC. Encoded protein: CASSFSVGKETQYF.

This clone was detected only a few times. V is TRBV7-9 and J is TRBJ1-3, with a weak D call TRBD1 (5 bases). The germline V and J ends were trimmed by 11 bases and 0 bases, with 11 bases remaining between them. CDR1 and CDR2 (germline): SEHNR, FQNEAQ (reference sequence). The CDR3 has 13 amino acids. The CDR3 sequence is CAHGASSGNTIYF. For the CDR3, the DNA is TGTGCCCACGGGGCGAGCTCTGGAAACACCATATATTTT.

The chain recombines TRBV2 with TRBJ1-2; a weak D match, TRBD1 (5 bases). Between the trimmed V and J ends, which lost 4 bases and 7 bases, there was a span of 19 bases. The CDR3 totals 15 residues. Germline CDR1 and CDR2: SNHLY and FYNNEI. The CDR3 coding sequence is TGTGCCAGCAGTGGGGGACGGGGTTCCAGATCTGGCTACACCTTC. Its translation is CASSGGRGSRSGYTF.

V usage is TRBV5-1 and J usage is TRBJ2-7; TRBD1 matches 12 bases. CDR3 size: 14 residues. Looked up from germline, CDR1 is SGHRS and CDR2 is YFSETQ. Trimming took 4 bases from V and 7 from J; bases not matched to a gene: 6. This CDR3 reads CASSPGQGAGEQYF. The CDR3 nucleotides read TGCGCCAGCAGCCCGGGACAGGGGGCAGGGGAGCAGTACTTC. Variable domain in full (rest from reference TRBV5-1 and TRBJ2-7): KAGVTQTPRYLIKTRGQQVTLSCSPISGHRSVSWYQQTPGQGLQFLFEYFSETQRNKGNFPGRFSGRQFSNSRSEMNVSTLELGDSALYLCASSPGQGAGEQYFGPGTRLTVT.

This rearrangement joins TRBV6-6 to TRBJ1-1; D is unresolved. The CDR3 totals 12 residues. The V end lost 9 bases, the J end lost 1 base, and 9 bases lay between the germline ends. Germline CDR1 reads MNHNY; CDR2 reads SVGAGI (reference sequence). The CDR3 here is CASDGENTEAFF. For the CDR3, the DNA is TGTGCCAGTGACGGAGAGAACACTGAAGCTTTCTTT.

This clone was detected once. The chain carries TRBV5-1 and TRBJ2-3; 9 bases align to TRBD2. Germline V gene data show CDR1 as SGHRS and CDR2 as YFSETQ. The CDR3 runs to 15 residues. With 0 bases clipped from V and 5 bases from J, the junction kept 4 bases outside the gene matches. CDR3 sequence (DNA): TGCGCCAGCAGCTTGGGGCTAGCGGGGAGAGATACGCAGTATTTT. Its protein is CASSLGLAGRDTQYF.

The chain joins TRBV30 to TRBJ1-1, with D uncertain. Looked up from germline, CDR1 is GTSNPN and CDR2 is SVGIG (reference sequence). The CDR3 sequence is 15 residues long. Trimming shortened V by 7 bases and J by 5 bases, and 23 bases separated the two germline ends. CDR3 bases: TGTGCCTACTCCGGGCGGGTCCCTCGCGTGACTGAAGCTTTCTTT. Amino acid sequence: CAYSGRVPRVTEAFF.

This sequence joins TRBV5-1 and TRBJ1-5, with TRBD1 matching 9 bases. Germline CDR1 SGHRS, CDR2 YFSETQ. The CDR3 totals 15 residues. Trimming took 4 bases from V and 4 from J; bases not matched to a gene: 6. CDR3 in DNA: TGCGCCAGCAGCCTGACAGGGGGACGAAATCAGCCCCAGCATTTT. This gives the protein CASSLTGGRNQPQHF. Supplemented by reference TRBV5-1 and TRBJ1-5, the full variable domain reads KAGVTQTPRYLIKTRGQQVTLSCSPISGHRSVSWYQQTPGQGLQFLFEYFSETQRNKGNFPGRFSGRQFSNSRSEMNVSTLELGDSALYLCASSLTGGRNQPQHFGDGTRLSIL.

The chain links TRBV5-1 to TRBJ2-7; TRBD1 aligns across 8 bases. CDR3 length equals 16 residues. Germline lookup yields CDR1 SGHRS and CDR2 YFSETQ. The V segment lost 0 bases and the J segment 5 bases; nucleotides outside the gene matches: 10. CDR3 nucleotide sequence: TGCGCCAGCAGCTTGGTCCCTACTCAGGGGGCCAACGAGCAGTACTTC. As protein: CASSLVPTQGANEQYF.

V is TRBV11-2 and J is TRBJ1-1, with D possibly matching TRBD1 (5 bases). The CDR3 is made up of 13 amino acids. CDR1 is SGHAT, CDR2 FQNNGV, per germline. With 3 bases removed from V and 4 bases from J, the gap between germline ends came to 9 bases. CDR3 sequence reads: CASSLMGGTEAFF. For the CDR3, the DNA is TGTGCCAGCAGCTTGATGGGGGGCACTGAAGCTTTCTTT.

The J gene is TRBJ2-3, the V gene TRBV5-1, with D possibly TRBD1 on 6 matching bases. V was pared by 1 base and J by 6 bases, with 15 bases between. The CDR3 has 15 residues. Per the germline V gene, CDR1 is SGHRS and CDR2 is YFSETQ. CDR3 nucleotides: TGCGCCAGCAGCTTGCAGGGGTCGGGCGTGGATACGCAGTATTTT. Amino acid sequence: CASSLQGSGVDTQYF.

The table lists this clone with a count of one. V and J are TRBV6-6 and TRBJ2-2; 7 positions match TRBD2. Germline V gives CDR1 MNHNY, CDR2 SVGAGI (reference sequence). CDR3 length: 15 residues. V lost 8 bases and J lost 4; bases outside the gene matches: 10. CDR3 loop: CASAHRGEFTGELFF. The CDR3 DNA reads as TGTGCCAGCGCGCACCGGGGGGAATTCACCGGGGAGCTGTTTTTT.

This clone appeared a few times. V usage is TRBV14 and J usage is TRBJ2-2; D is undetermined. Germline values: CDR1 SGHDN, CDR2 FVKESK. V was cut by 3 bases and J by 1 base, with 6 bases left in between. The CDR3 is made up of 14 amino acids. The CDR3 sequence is CASSQGMNTGELFF. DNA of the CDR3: TGTGCCAGCAGCCAGGGAATGAACACCGGGGAGCTGTTTTTT.

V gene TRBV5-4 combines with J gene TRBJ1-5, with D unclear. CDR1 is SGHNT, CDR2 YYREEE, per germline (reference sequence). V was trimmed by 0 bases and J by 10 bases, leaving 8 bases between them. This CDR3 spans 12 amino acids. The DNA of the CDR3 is TGTGCCAGCAGCTTGGCACCTAGCCCCCAGCATTTT. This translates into CASSLAPSPQHF.

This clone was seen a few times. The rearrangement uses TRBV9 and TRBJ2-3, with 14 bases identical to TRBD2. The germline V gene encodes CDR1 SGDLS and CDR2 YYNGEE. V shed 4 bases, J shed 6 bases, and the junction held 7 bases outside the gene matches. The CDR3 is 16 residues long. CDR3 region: CASSRGTSGGGDTQYF. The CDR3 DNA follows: TGTGCCAGCAGCCGTGGGACTAGCGGGGGCGGGGATACGCAGTATTTT.